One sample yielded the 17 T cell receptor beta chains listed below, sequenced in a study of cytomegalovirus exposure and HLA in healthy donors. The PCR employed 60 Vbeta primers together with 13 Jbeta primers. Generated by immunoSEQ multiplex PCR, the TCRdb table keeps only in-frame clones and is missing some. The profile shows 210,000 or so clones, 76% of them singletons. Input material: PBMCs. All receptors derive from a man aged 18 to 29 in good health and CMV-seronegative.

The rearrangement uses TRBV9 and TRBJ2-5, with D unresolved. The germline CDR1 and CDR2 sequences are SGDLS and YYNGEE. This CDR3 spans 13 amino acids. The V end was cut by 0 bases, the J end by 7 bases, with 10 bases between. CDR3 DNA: TGTGCCAGCAGCGTAGTGAGTGGTGGGACCCAGTACTTC. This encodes CASSVVSGGTQYF.

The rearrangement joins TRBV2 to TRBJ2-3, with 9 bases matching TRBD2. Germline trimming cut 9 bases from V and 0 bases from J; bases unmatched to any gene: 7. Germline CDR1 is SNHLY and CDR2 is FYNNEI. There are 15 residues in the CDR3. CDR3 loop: CASEFLAGSTDTQYF. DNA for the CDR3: TGTGCCAGTGAATTTCTAGCGGGAAGCACAGATACGCAGTATTTT.

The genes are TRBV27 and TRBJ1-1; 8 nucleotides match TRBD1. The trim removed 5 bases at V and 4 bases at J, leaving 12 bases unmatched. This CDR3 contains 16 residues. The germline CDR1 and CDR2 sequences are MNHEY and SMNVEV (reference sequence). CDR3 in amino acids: CASSNPTGVGGTEAFF. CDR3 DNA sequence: TGTGCCAGCAGTAACCCGACAGGGGTGGGTGGCACTGAAGCTTTCTTT.

Written as DNA, the CDR3 is TGTGCCAGCAGTTACATTGCTAGCGGGAGGGCAAATGAGCAGTTCTTC. Translating it yields CASSYIASGRANEQFF. The V and J genes are TRBV6-5 and TRBJ2-1, with TRBD2 identical over 12 bases. CDR1 and CDR2 from the germline V gene are MNHEY and SVGAGI. The CDR3 sequence is 16 residues long. The trim removed 2 bases at V and 7 bases at J, leaving 6 bases unmatched.

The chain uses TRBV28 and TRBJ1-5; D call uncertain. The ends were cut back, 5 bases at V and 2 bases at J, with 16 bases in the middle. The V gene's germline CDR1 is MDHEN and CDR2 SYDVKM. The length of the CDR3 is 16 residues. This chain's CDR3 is CASSPILAHRNQPQHF. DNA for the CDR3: TGTGCCAGCAGTCCCATCCTCGCGCACCGCAATCAGCCCCAGCATTTT. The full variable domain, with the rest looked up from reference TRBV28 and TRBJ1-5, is DVKVTQSSRYLVKRTGEKVFLECVQDMDHENMFWYRQDPGLGLRLIYFSYDVKMKEKGDIPEGYSVSREKKERFSLILESASTNQTSMYLCASSPILAHRNQPQHFGDGTRLSIL.

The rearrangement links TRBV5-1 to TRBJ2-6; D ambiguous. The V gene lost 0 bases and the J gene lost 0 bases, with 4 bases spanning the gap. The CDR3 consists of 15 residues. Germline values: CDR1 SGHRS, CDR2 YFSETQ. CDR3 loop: CASSLALSGANVLTF. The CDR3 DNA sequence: TGCGCCAGCAGCTTGGCCCTCTCTGGGGCCAACGTCCTGACTTTC.

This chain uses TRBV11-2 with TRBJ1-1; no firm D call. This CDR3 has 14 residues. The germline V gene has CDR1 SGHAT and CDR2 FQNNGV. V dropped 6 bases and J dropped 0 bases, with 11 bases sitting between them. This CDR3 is CASSVWAMNTEAFF. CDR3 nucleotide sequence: TGTGCCAGCAGTGTGTGGGCTATGAACACTGAAGCTTTCTTT.

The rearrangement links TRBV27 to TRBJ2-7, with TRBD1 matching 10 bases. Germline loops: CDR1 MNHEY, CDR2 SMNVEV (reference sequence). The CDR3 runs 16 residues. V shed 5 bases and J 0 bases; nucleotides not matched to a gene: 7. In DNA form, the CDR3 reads TGTGCCAGCAGTCCGCTGACAGGGGGCCCCTCCTACGAGCAGTACTTC. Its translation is CASSPLTGGPSYEQYF.

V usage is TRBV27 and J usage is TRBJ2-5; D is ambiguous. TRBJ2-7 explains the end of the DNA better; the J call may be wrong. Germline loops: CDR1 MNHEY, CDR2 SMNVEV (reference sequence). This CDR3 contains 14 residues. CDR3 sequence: CASRASRITYEQYF. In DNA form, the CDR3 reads TGTGCCAGCAGGGCGTCCAGGATCACCTACGAGCAGTACTTC.

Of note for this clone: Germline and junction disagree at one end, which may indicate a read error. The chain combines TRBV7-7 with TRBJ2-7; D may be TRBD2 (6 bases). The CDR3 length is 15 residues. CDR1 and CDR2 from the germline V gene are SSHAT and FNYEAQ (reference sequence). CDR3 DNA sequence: TGTGCTAGCAGCTTAGGGGACTCAAACTCCTACGAGCAGTACTTC. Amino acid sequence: CASSLGDSNSYEQYF.

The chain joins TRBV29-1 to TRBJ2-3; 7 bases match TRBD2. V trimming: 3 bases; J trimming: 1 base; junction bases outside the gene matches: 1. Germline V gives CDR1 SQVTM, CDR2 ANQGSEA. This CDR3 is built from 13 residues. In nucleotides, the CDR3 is TGCAGCGTTGAGGCGGGGGGCACAGATACGCAGTATTTT. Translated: CSVEAGGTDTQYF.

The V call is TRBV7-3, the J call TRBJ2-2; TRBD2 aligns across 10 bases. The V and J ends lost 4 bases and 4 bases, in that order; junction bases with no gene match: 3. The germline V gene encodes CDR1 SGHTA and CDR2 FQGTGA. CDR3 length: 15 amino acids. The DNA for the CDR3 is TGTGCCAGCAGCTGGACTAGCGGCTCCACCGGGGAGCTGTTTTTT. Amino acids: CASSWTSGSTGELFF.

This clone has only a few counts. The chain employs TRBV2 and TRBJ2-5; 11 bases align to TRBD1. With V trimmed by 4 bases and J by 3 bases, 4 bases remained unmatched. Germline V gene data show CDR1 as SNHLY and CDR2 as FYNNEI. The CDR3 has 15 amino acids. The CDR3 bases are TGTGCCAGCAGTGCCCGGACAGGGGGCAAAGAGACCCAGTACTTC. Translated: CASSARTGGKETQYF.

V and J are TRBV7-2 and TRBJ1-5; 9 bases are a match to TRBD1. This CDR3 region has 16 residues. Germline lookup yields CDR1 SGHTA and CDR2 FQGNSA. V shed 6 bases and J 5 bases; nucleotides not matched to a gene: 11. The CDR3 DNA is TGTGCCAGCAGGCTTTCGACAGGGGGAAGGGATCAGCCCCAGCATTTT. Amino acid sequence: CASRLSTGGRDQPQHF.

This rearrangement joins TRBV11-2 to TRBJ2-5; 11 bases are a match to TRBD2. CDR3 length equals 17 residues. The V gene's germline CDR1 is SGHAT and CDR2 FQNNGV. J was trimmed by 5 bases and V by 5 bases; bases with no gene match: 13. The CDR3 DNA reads TGTGCCAGCAGCCTCGGGGTAGCGGGAGGGTGGAGGGAGACCCAGTACTTC. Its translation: CASSLGVAGGWRETQYF. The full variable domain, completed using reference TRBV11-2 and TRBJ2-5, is EAGVAQSPRYKIIEKRQSVAFWCNPISGHATLYWYQQILGQGPKLLIQFQNNGVVDDSQLPKDRFSAERLKGVDSTLKIQPAKLEDSAVYLCASSLGVAGGWRETQYFGPGTRLLVL.

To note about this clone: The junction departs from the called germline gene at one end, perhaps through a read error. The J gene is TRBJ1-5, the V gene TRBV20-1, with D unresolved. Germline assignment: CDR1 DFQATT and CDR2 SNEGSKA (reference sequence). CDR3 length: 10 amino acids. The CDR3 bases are TGCAGTGCTAGCGATCAGCCCCAGCATTTT. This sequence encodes CSASDQPQHF.

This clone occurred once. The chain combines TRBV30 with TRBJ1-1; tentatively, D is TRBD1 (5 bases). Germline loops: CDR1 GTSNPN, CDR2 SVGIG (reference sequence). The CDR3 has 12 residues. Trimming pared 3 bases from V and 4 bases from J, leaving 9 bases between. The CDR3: CAWSRVGTEAFF. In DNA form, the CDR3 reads TGTGCCTGGAGCAGGGTTGGCACTGAAGCTTTCTTT.